This T cell receptor (beta chain) was captured by sequencing in a study of cytomegalovirus exposure and HLA in healthy donors. Study-wide results and caveats: Association of 15,000 to 20,000 TCR beta sequences with HLA alleles was found at 0.05 false discovery rate in a later analysis. Available immune exposure information was restricted to CMV serostatus only. HLA restriction was apparent for most CMV-associated TCR beta chains in a later analysis.

Use of 60 Vbeta and 13 Jbeta primers characterized the PCR. Clones were sequenced by immunoSEQ multiplex PCR, and TCRdb holds only the in-frame ones, with some missing. The data hold over 75,000 clones, with 77% observed a single time. Concerning this clone itself: Its antigen is unidentified.

The CDR3 covers 13 residues. V gave up 0 bases and J gave up 1 base, with 4 bases separating them. Germline V gene sequence: CDR1 KGHSH, CDR2 LQKENI. Sequenced material: PBMCs. The TCR originated in a man aged 45-65 years in good health and CMV-seropositive. The chain employs TRBV18 and TRBJ2-7; D is unresolved. DNA for the CDR3: TGTGCCAGCTCACCACCCCAGTCCTACGAGCAGTACTTC. Protein product: CASSPPQSYEQYF.